The rows below give T cell receptor beta chains drawn from one sample of a study of T cell responses to AZD1222 COVID-19 vaccine. TCRdb's table, derived via immunoSEQ multiplex PCR, lists solely in-frame clones and lacks some. Among some 140,000 clones listed, 88% were seen once. Sequenced material: peripheral blood, taken 28 days after the second AZD1222 dose. These TCRs come from an adult who received the AZD1222 COVID-19 vaccine. CDR3s include the opening cysteine and the closing phenylalanine or tryptophan. The D gene is left open where the match is weak. Only part of the rows carry a size: once, few, many, or a class if the clone is expanded.

d_gene	len	j_gene	v_gene	abundance	CDR3aa	CDR3nt
TRBD1	15	TRBJ2-5	TRBV2	NA	CASRTDRGGKETQYF	TGTGCCAGCAGGACCGACAGGGGAGGAAAAGAGACCCAGTACTTC
NA	15	TRBJ2-1	TRBV24-1	NA	CATSDWTVGLNEQFF	TGTGCCACCAGTGACTGGACAGTTGGGCTCAATGAGCAGTTCTTC
NA	18	TRBJ1-3	TRBV11-3	NA	CASSPTWGTERSGNTIYF	TGTGCCAGCAGCCCAACATGGGGGACGGAAAGGTCTGGAAACACCATATATTTT
TRBD2	16	TRBJ2-3	TRBV6-4	many	CASSDSGTSGTDTQYF	TGTGCCAGCAGTGACTCCGGGACTAGCGGGACAGATACGCAGTATTTT
NA	12	TRBJ1-1	TRBV2	NA	CASSPWTYEAFF	TGTGCCAGCAGCCCCTGGACCTATGAAGCTTTCTTT
NA	13	TRBJ1-2	TRBV5-4	NA	CASSLQGNYGYTF	TGTGCCAGCAGCTTGCAGGGGAACTATGGCTACACCTTC
NA	13	TRBJ1-2	TRBV30	NA	CAWGGRAGYGYTF	TGTGCCTGGGGCGGCAGGGCGGGCTATGGCTACACCTTC
NA	13	TRBJ1-3	TRBV6-5	NA	CASKDRAGNTIYF	TGTGCCAGCAAGGACAGAGCTGGAAACACCATATATTTT
NA	11	TRBJ1-2	TRBV29-1	NA	CSGGGTQGYTF	TGCAGCGGTGGGGGGACACAAGGCTACACCTTC
NA	14	TRBJ1-2	TRBV7-8	NA	CASSKIGSGYGYTF	TGTGCCAGCAGCAAAATAGGGTCCGGCTATGGCTACACCTTC
NA	13	TRBJ2-7	TRBV5-1	few	CASSLDTSYEQYF	TGCGCCAGCAGCTTGGACACCTCCTACGAGCAGTACTTC
NA	13	TRBJ1-1	TRBV7-3	NA	CASSLDRNTEAFF	TGTGCCAGCAGCTTAGATAGAAACACTGAAGCTTTCTTT
NA	12	TRBJ1-4	TRBV2	NA	CASSENTEKLFF	TGTGCCAGCAGTGAAAATACTGAAAAACTGTTTTTT
NA	13	TRBJ2-7	TRBV5-1	NA	CASSFRAGYEQYF	TGCGCCAGCAGCTTCCGGGCCGGCTACGAGCAGTACTTC
NA	11	TRBJ1-2	TRBV10-3	NA	CAISDPGGYTF	TGTGCCATCAGTGATCCGGGCGGCTACACCTTC
NA	12	TRBJ1-2	TRBV30	NA	CAWSSTEGGYTF	TGTGCCTGGAGTAGTACTGAAGGAGGCTACACCTTC
NA	14	TRBJ1-1	TRBV7-9	NA	CASSLVASNTEAFF	TGTGCCAGCAGCTTAGTGGCCAGTAACACTGAAGCTTTCTTT
NA	14	TRBJ2-5	TRBV6-1	NA	CASSEGPIGETQYF	TGTGCCAGCAGTGAAGGGCCGATCGGAGAGACCCAGTACTTC
NA	13	TRBJ2-2	TRBV5-5	NA	CASSFYDTGELFF	TGTGCCAGCAGCTTTTATGACACCGGGGAGCTGTTTTTT